This T cell receptor beta chain was sequenced in a study of blood T cells in healthy people across ages. Using a J-beta primer mix together with a sample-barcoded 5' primer, a second PCR was run for roughly 6 to 12 cycles. The template-switch adaptor, which had 12 random nucleotides, put a tag on each cDNA molecule. TCRdb called the 5' RACE reads again in MiXCR, with one record for every CDR3 protein. Seen here are some 1.8 million distinct CDR3 sequences, approximately 40% observed once, and the top ten hold about 23%. Findings of the study overall: Per million T cells, the diversity of TCR beta decreased roughly linearly as age advanced.

A word on this clonotype: What it recognizes is unknown. Being one base from a much bigger clone, this may be a read error.

CDR3 length: 15 amino acids. Germline V CDR1 and CDR2: SGHNT, YENEEA. This TCR was sampled from a human donor in good health. The chain combines TRBV11-3 with TRBJ1-2, with D perhaps TRBD1 (6 bases). Sequenced input: blood. The CDR3 region has the DNA TGTGCCTGCAGCTTAGAGCACAGGGAAGAGGGTGGCTACACCTTC. This translates into CACSLEHREEGGYTF.